This T cell receptor (beta chain) was retrieved from a study of cytomegalovirus exposure and HLA in healthy donors. Trimming at V came to 3 bases and at J to 10 bases, leaving 10 bases not matched to a gene. The germline V gene has CDR1 LGHNA and CDR2 YSLEER. This CDR3 is built from 15 residues. The PCR was carried out with 60 Vbeta primers and 13 Jbeta primers. The method was immunoSEQ multiplex PCR; TCRdb's version includes in-frame clones alone and lacks a portion of them. The table records a few hundred thousand clones, about 85% of them present only once. The source is a woman aged 45-60 years in good health and CMV-seropositive. The sample taken for sequencing was PBMCs. The rearrangement uses TRBV4-3 and TRBJ2-7; 12 bases line up with TRBD1. CDR3 DNA sequence: TGCGCCAGCAGCCAGGATTCTGGGACAGGGGGCGGCCAGTACTTC. Its translation: CASSQDSGTGGGQYF.